Listed here is a single T cell receptor (beta chain). It has no known antigen specificity. No base-level quality is on record; no much larger clone is a single base apart. The germline V gene encodes CDR1 MNHNY and CDR2 SVGAGI (reference sequence). CDR3 length: 12 amino acids, cysteine to phenylalanine. Kept here is only the CDR3 DNA, which spans 36 bases and is read in frame from base 1. Deletion took 0 bases off V and 12 bases off J, with a span of 9 bases between the germline ends. This specimen comes from a study of immune cell composition in non-small cell lung cancer (dated by TCRdb to 2015 to 2018). Regarding the study in general: Histologic subtype, mainly lung adenocarcinoma or squamous cell carcinoma, was assigned on the basis of H&E together with p63, CK5, Napsin A and TTF-1 immunohistochemistry. Using Adaptive Biotechnologies, the researchers ran TCR-beta sequencing on roughly 34 paired NSCLC tumour and non-adjacent lung specimens, along with about two dozen tumour-only specimens. Supplementary cohort #1 consisted of around 9 lung adenocarcinoma cases with paired tumour/lung TCR-beta sequencing and with TIL populations generated to assess tumour reactivity. The subtype comparisons left out a few tumour specimens with TCR-beta data because those specimens were rare histological subtypes.

Genomic DNA was extracted with the QIAamp DNA kit from frozen aliquots of unsorted single-cell suspensions. The tumour samples consisted of surgically resected non-small cell lung cancer tissue. Tissues arrived within 2 hours after resection and were immediately processed into single-cell suspensions. Tissue was broken up mechanically, digested enzymatically with DNase I, collagenase I and hyaluronidase for under 35 minutes at 37 degrees C, and then filtered and RBC-lysed. On the study overall, not on this receptor specifically: No significant correlation was found between tumour TCR-beta clonality and smoking pack-years. Nearly half of NSCLC cases had tumour-associated clones >0.5%, found in about a third of adenocarcinomas compared with approximately 77% of squamous carcinomas. The reactivity cohort included only around eleven cases, and whether tumour-reactive clones share sequences with the dominant in vivo tumour-associated clones was not shown. Lung squamous cell carcinoma tumours had significantly higher Top 10 clone scores and productive clonality than lung adenocarcinoma tumours. In 10 adenocarcinoma cases, maximal tumour-associated clone frequency correlated strongly with TIL tumour reactivity, whereas overall clonality did not.

A two-step multiplex PCR amplified TCR-beta CDR3 regions from genomic DNA, and the second step of the PCR added Illumina-compatible adaptors. As a commercial immunoSEQ service, TCR-beta immunosequencing was carried out on an Illumina platform. As for the authors' bioinformatics: Repertoires were summarised by productive clonality and by Top 10 Clones, defined as the percentage of T-cell templates derived from the ten most frequent sequences. Values of productive clonality ranged from 0 to 1, with a monoclonal population indicated by a value of 1. Sequences comprising at least 0.1% of tumour T-cell templates but absent from matched non-adjacent lung were defined as tumour-associated clones and were identified via log10 scatter plots. Analyses were done in GraphPad Prism7 and R, with Student's t-tests for two-group comparisons, ANOVA for stages, and linear regression for relationships. TCRdb re-hosts the immuneACCESS table, in-frame sequences only. Its copies lack some clones; in the studies checked, an unresolved V gene accounts for under half of them, and the cause for the rest is not known. Clonal size and the V and J genes are those of that table, whereas D and trimming came from the DNA. Counted in this sample were approximately 4,000 clones; approximately 69% of them appeared once. The ten largest make up 29% of the sample.

The chain couples TRBV6-6 to TRBJ2-4; TRBD2 is perhaps the D gene, given 5 matching bases. This sequence originates from a human donor with non-small cell lung cancer. Specimen: lung tumor tissue. The CDR3 region reads CASSYSNGDQYF. The nucleotide sequence is given as TGTGCCAGCAGTTACTCGAACGGGGATCAGTACTTC.